This TCR beta chain stems from a study of CD8+CD57+ T cells in acquired aplastic anemia listed by TCRdb under 2018. With regard to the full study: Extracted DNA from sorted CD4+ and CD8+ cells averaged approximately 3 ug, ranging from roughly 0.17 to 27.4 ug.

The study deep-sequenced TCR repertoires of sorted CD4+ and CD8+ blood T cells from severe aplastic anemia patients and healthy subjects. Ficoll-Paque density gradient centrifugation was used to isolate peripheral blood mononuclear cells. Before DNA extraction, CD4+ and CD8+ T cells were sorted by FACS or by magnetic beads. Between the V and J ends, shortened by 4 bases and 9 bases respectively, the junction contains 11 bases. CDR1 and CDR2 are drawn from the germline V gene: SGHRS, YFSETQ. From the cysteine up to the phenylalanine, the CDR3 has a length of 12 residues. Just the 36-base CDR3 DNA is kept, in frame starting at base 1. As regards this clonotype: There is no known antigen for this receptor. No base quality information exists; no much larger clone differs at one position.

The study at large found these results: Roughly 30 CD8+ CDR3 sequences were found to be shared between patients and controls, but these sequences appeared to be highly expressed in patients and within the immunodominant clones of the patients. Patients and healthy controls showed no significant difference in CD8+ Simpson's diversity (P=0.060).

Genomic DNA was used as template for profiling of TCR beta VDJ combinations and CDR3 sequences. An Illumina HiSeq 2000 was used for TCR repertoire sequencing. Under the source paper's analysis protocol: Repertoires were assessed using TRBV/TRBJ rearrangement plots, CDR3 size and DJ length profiles, and Simpson's diversity index. Whichever DNA sequence was most abundant in the deep sequencing data was defined as the immunodominant clone. CDR3 amino acid sequences were checked for sharing across subjects and were also compared against the VDJdb database and published repertoires. TCRdb reprocessing: public reads trimmed at Q25 with fastp, clones called with MiXCR, in-frame beta chains kept. CDR3 protein sequences are deduplicated, and each keeps its most common genes and DNA. The V and J calls here are based on TCRdb, not the publication. This sample is represented by approximately 200,000 distinct CDR3 sequences; about 64% of them were singletons. The ten largest clones take up 35% to 55% of the sample.

The chain is made from TRBV5-1 and TRBJ2-1; the D segment could be TRBD1, given 6 matching bases. Sequencing was performed on sorted CD4+, CD8+, or CD8+CD57+ T cells (not recorded which) from PBMCs. The clonotype comes from a human donor with severe aplastic anemia or a healthy control (not recorded which). The CDR3 reads as follows: CASSREGGEQFF. The DNA sequence is given as TGCGCCAGCAGCAGGGAAGGGGGTGAGCAGTTCTTC.